This T cell receptor beta chain stems from a study of tumor-infiltrating lymphocytes in primary liver carcinoma. The investigators made TCR beta cDNA from about 500 ng total RNA, using a constant-region primer. Researchers made the TCR beta libraries by running three nested multiplex PCR rounds with slightly modified ARM-PCR. Both of the initial two PCR rounds ran for about 11 cycles and employed TRBV1-TRBV30 forward primers alongside a C-beta reverse primer. A single record per CDR3 protein comes from TCRdb applying MiXCR to the multiplex PCR reads. Here the sample spans some 190,000 distinct CDR3 sequences, around four fifths being singletons. Study-wide results and limits: Tumor specimens were characterized by a significantly higher top-250-clone fraction than blood (p = 0.039).

Co-extraction of RNA and DNA was performed on roughly 20-34 mg of unsorted bulk tissue. Primary liver carcinomas in the patients were surgically resected. Turning to this clonotype: Its antigen is unidentified. The junction departs from germline at one end; a sequencing error may be responsible.

Germline V gene sequence: CDR1 MNHNY, CDR2 SVGAGI (reference sequence). The CDR3 extends over 14 amino acids. The receptor was isolated from a man in his forties with primary liver carcinoma and hepatitis B virus infection. Material for sequencing was tumor tissue from primary liver carcinoma. The V and J genes are TRBV6-6 and TRBJ2-5, with D uncertain. The CDR3 reads CAISYGPHDGTQYF. The CDR3 DNA reads TGTGCCATCAGTTACGGTCCTCACGACGGGACCCAGTACTTC.